The clone carrying this T cell receptor beta chain was seen repeatedly, ten times or more. Antigen specificity is unknown. CDR3 length: 14 residues. Germline CDR1 SGHVS, CDR2 FQNEAQ. With 6 bases clipped from V and 4 bases from J, the junction kept 4 bases outside the gene matches. From roughly 390 ng of RNA, a library with molecular barcoded alpha/delta and beta/gamma adaptors was made. TCRdb reprocessed the reads via MiXCR and lists one record per CDR3 protein. The sample holds tens of thousands of distinct CDR3 sequences, around 21% seen once. This sample stems from a study of read filtering for tumor transcriptome and immune sequencing. Whole-study context: Among patients, 17 were male and approximately 15 female, aged roughly 47 to 90 (mean about 66). About 8 patients were R-ISS I, some 15 were R-ISS II, 6 or 7 were R-ISS III. Whole-study results and caveats: This fraction held mixed bone marrow immune cells after CD138-negative sorting.

The V gene is TRBV7-8, the J gene TRBJ2-2, with 8 bases matching TRBD1. The sequence derives from a donor aged 40 or over with multiple myeloma. Sequences were obtained from a population of CD138-negative cells sorted from bone marrow. CDR3 coding DNA: TGTGCCAGCAGGGGACAGGCTACCACCGGGGAGCTGTTTTTT. This gives the protein CASRGQATTGELFF.